This T cell receptor beta chain was recorded in a study of shared clonotypes between healthy human individuals. The wider study: Used for every donor were three CD4 naive, three CD4 memory, two CD8 naive and one CD8 memory plate.

This CDR3 has 14 amino acids. Germline V lookup: CDR1 LGHNA, CDR2 YNFKEQ. Unmatched junction bases numbered 6, after V lost 3 bases and J lost 7 bases. Only in-frame clones appear in the TCRdb table, and some are missing; sequencing was by immunoSEQ multiplex PCR. The profile shows some 2,500,000 clones, approximately 94% of them singletons. This clonotype originated in a man between 18 and 35 years old in good health. Some clones in this sample may be carry-over from other donors' samples. The chain joins TRBV4-2 to TRBJ1-3; TRBD1 matches at 7 bases. Sequencing input: naive CD4+ T cells from PBMCs. Subset meaning: CD45RA+ positively selected. The CDR3 DNA is TGTGCCAGCAGCCATGGGACAGCGGGGAACACCATATATTTT. It codes for CASSHGTAGNTIYF.